This T cell receptor (beta chain) is drawn from a study of blood T cell repertoires in COVID-19. Study as a whole: PBMCs, B-cell-depleted T cells, or T cells provided the cDNA or gDNA that made up the material.

The CDR3 runs 15 residues. V lost 6 bases and J lost 3, with 15 bases in between. Germline CDR1 and CDR2: LNHDA and SQIVND (reference sequence). How the authors handled the data: Amplifying reference gene primers gave estimates of nucleated cell counts. Here immunoSEQ multiplex PCR was the method, and the copy in TCRdb shows in-frame clones only, minus some. V and J calls and clone size are as listed in that table; D and trimming were resolved from the DNA. The top ten hold around 9.9% of the sample, which has 150,000 to 200,000 clones, 70% to 90% seen once. The gene calls are TRBV19 and TRBJ1-5; maybe TRBD1 (6 bases). The sequence was collected from a human donor with active or convalescent COVID-19. The donor label of this sample is uncertain. The sample consisted of peripheral blood. CDR3 sequence reads: CASRSGGGNNQPQHF. The DNA for the CDR3 is TGTGCCAGTAGGAGCGGGGGGGGCAACAATCAGCCCCAGCATTTT. The whole variable domain, remainder taken from reference TRBV19 and TRBJ1-5, is DGGITQSPKYLFRKEGQNVTLSCEQNLNHDAMYWYRQDPGQGLRLIYYSQIVNDFQKGDIAEGYSVSREKKESFPLTVTSAQKNPTAFYLCASRSGGGNNQPQHFGDGTRLSIL.